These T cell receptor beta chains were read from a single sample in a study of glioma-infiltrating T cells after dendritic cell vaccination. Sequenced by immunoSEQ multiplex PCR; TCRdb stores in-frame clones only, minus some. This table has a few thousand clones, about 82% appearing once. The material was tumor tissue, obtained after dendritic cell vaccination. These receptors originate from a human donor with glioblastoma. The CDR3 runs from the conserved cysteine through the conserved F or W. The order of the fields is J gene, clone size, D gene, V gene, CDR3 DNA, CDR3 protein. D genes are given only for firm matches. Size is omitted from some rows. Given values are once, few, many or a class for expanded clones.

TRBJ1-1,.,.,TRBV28,TGTGCCAGCAGCGCTAGGACAGCGAACACTGAAGCTTTCTTT,CASSARTANTEAFF
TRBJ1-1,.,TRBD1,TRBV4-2,TGTGCCAGCAGCCAGCCGACAGGGTGGGCTGAAGCTTTCTTT,CASSQPTGWAEAFF
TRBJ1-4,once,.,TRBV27,TGTGCCAGCAGTGAGATTGCTTGCCTCCTAGTCGACAATGAAAAACTGTTTTTT,CASSEIACLLVDNEKLFF
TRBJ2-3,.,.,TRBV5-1,TGCGCCAGCAGCTTACCCAATAGTGCAGATACGCAGTATTTT,CASSLPNSADTQYF
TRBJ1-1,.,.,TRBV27,TGTGCCAGCACCTCCCGTTTCGCTGAAGCTTTCTTT,CASTSRFAEAFF
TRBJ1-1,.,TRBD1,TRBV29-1,TGCAGCGTTGCCTACCGGGGGACAGGGGACACTGAAGCTTTCTTT,CSVAYRGTGDTEAFF
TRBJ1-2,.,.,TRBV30,TGTGCCGCCCCGCAGGGCTTGTCTGTGATTAACTATGGCTACACCTTC,CAAPQGLSVINYGYTF
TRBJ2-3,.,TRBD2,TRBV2,TGTGCCAGCAGTTATAGCGGGAGGAAAGATACGCAGTATTTT,CASSYSGRKDTQYF
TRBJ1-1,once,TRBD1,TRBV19,TGTGCCACTCGACAGGGGCTGAACACTGAAGCTTTCTTT,CATRQGLNTEAFF
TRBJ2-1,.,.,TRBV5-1,TGCGCCAGCAGCTTGGAGGCACAGGGTGGCAATGAGCAGTTCTTC,CASSLEAQGGNEQFF
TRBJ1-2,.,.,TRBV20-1,TGCAGTGCTAGAGCCGGAGCCTACACCTTC,CSARAGAYTF
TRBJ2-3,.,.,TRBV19,TGTGCCAGTAGAAACAGGGTAGGGGGCACAGATACGCAGTATTTT,CASRNRVGGTDTQYF
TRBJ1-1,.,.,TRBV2,TGTGCCAGCAGGGGCTCGAACACTGAAGCTTTCTTT,CASRGSNTEAFF
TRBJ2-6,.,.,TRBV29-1,TGCAGCGTTTGGCAGGCTGGGGCCAACGTCCTGACTTTC,CSVWQAGANVLTF
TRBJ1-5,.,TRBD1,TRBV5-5,TGTGCCAGCAGCTTGGTACAGGGGAGACATCAGCCCCAGCATTTT,CASSLVQGRHQPQHF
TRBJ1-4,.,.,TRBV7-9,TGTGCCAGCAGCTTGCCCGGGAGTAATGAAAAACTGTTTTTT,CASSLPGSNEKLFF
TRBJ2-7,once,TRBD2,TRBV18,TGTGCCAGCTCACGTACCTCCGGGAGGCTCTCCGAGCAGTACTTC,CASSRTSGRLSEQYF
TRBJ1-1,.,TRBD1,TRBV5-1,TGCGCCAGCAGCTTGGCCGGGACAGGGCCTTTAGAAGCTTTCTTT,CASSLAGTGPLEAFF
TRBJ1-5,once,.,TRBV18,TGTGCCAGCTCACCACGGGGGAGGGGCAATCAGCCCCAGCATTTT,CASSPRGRGNQPQHF
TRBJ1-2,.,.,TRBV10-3,TGTGCCATCGGGGCGGCTCCTAACTATGGCTACACCTTC,CAIGAAPNYGYTF
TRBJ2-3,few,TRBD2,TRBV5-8,TGTGCCAGCAGCCTGGGACTAGCGGGACCCCCTAGCACAGATACGCAGTATTTT,CASSLGLAGPPSTDTQYF
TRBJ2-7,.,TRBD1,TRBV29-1,TGCAGCGTTGGGACAGGGACCTACGAGCAGTACTTC,CSVGTGTYEQYF
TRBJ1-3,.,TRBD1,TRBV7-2,TGTGCCAGCAGCTGGACAGGTACCGCTTCTGGAAACACCATATATTTT,CASSWTGTASGNTIYF
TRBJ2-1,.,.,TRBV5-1,TGCGCCAGCAGCTTAGGACTGGTCTCCTACAATGAGCAGTTCTTC,CASSLGLVSYNEQFF
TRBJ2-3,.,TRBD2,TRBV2,TGTGCCAGCAGCTTAGCTAGCGGGAAGGCCACAGATACGCAGTATTTT,CASSLASGKATDTQYF
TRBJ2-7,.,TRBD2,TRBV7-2,TGTGCCAGCAGCGTTGGGACTAGCGGGAGGAGGGGCGAGCAGTACTTC,CASSVGTSGRRGEQYF
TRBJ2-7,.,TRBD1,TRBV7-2,TGTGCCAGCAGCTGGGACAGGGGCACGGCCTACGAGCAGTACTTC,CASSWDRGTAYEQYF
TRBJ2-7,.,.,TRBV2,TGTGCCAGCAACGAACCCTTGGGAGGCCCCGAGCAGTACTTC,CASNEPLGGPEQYF